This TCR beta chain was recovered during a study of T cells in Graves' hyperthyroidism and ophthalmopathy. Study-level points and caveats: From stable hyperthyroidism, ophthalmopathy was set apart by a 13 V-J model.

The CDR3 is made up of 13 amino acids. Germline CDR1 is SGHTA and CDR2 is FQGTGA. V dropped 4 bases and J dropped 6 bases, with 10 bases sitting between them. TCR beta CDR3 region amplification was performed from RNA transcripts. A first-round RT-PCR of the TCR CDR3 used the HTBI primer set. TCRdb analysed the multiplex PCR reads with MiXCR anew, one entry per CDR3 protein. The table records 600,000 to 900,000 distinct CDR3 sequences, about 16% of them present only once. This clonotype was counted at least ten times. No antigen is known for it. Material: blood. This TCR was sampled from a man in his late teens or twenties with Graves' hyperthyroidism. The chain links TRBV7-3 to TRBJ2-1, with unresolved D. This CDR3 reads CASSSSHLNEQFF. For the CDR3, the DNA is TGTGCCAGCAGCTCCAGTCACCTCAATGAGCAGTTCTTC.